These 16 T cell receptor beta chains were all obtained from the same sample, sequenced in a study of T cell changes during pregnancy in multiple sclerosis. Repertoires were generated with immunoSEQ multiplex PCR, while TCRdb's copy carries only in-frame clones and drops some. The table has some 80,000 clones, around 96% seen once. Sequencing was performed on peripheral blood, taken in the second trimester of pregnancy. These receptors all come from a female donor with multiple sclerosis, enrolled in a pregnancy study.

V gene TRBV7-8 combines with J gene TRBJ2-2, with D tentatively TRBD2 (5 bases). V gave up 3 bases and J gave up 4 bases, with 12 bases separating them. There are 15 residues in the CDR3. The germline V gene encodes CDR1 SGHVS and CDR2 FQNEAQ. The CDR3 bases are TGTGCCAGCAGCTTTAGTGAGGGCCGCACCGGGGAGCTGTTTTTT. As protein: CASSFSEGRTGELFF.

The V call is TRBV18, the J call TRBJ1-2; 12 bases are shared with TRBD1. Trimming took 0 bases from V and 7 from J; bases not matched to a gene: 6. Per the germline V gene, CDR1 is KGHSH and CDR2 is LQKENI. This CDR3 is 16 amino acids long. The CDR3 coding sequence is TGTGCCAGCTCACCACCCGCCGGGACAGGGGGCTTTGGCTACACCTTC. Translated: CASSPPAGTGGFGYTF.

This chain uses TRBV11-2 with TRBJ1-2, with D uncertain. Germline CDR1 is SGHAT and CDR2 is FQNNGV. The V gene lost 5 bases and the J gene lost 5 bases, with 6 bases spanning the gap. This CDR3 has 11 residues. CDR3 nucleotides: TGTGCCAGCAGCCCCGGGTATGGCTACACCTTC. Protein product: CASSPGYGYTF.

The chain couples TRBV5-1 to TRBJ2-7; 10 positions agree with TRBD1. With 4 bases clipped from V and 2 bases from J, the junction kept 6 bases outside the gene matches. The CDR3 length is 15 residues. Germline V gene lookup returns CDR1 SGHRS and CDR2 YFSETQ. The CDR3 region is CASSGGTGVPYEQYF. In DNA, the CDR3 is TGCGCCAGCAGCGGGGGGACAGGGGTACCCTACGAGCAGTACTTC. Looking up the rest from reference TRBV5-1 and TRBJ2-7 gives the full variable domain: KAGVTQTPRYLIKTRGQQVTLSCSPISGHRSVSWYQQTPGQGLQFLFEYFSETQRNKGNFPGRFSGRQFSNSRSEMNVSTLELGDSALYLCASSGGTGVPYEQYFGPGTRLTVT.

The chain links TRBV13 to TRBJ2-3; 14 nucleotides align to TRBD2. The V gene end was trimmed by 4 bases and the J gene end by 2 bases; junction bases not matched to a gene: 8. This CDR3 region has 18 residues. Germline CDR1 and CDR2: PRHDT and FYEKMQ (reference sequence). CDR3 amino acids: CASSSRLAGGPLTDTQYF. As DNA, the CDR3 is TGTGCCAGCAGCTCGCGACTAGCGGGAGGGCCCCTCACAGATACGCAGTATTTT.

The chain employs TRBV19 and TRBJ2-1, with TRBD2 matching 10 bases. V trimming: 4 bases; J trimming: 0 bases; junction bases outside the gene matches: 0. The CDR3 is made up of 15 amino acids. Germline values: CDR1 LNHDA, CDR2 SQIVND (reference sequence). The CDR3 sequence: CASSTSGSSYNEQFF. The CDR3 DNA reads as TGTGCCAGTAGTACTAGCGGGAGCTCCTACAATGAGCAGTTCTTC.

The CDR3 loop reads CASSLGVENIQYF. The DNA of the CDR3 is TGTGCCAGCAGCTTGGGAGTAGAAAACATTCAGTACTTC. V and J are TRBV5-4 and TRBJ2-4; D is uncertain. The V end lost 0 bases, the J end lost 5 bases, and 6 bases lay between the germline ends. The CDR3 totals 13 residues. Looked up from germline, CDR1 is SGHNT and CDR2 is YYREEE (reference sequence). Full variable domain (rest looked up from reference TRBV5-4 and TRBJ2-4): ETGVTQSPTHLIKTRGQQVTLRCSSQSGHNTVSWYQQALGQGPQFIFQYYREEENGRGNFPPRFSGLQFPNYSSELNVNALELDDSALYLCASSLGVENIQYFGAGTRLSVL.

Written as DNA, the CDR3 is TGTGCTAGTGCCCTGACAGGGGGGTTGAACACTGAAGCTTTCTTT. Amino acids: CASALTGGLNTEAFF. The V call is TRBV12-5, the J call TRBJ1-1; 9 bases line up with TRBD1. This CDR3 contains 15 residues. The junction had 6 bases not matched to a gene; V was cut back by 7 bases and J by 0 bases. Germline loops: CDR1 LGHNT, CDR2 FRNRAP. Together with reference TRBV12-5 and TRBJ1-1, the CDR3 gives the full variable domain: DARVTQTPRHKVTEMGQEVTMRCQPILGHNTVFWYRQTMMQGLELLAYFRNRAPLDDSGMPKDRFSAEMPDATLATLKIQPSEPRDSAVYFCASALTGGLNTEAFFGQGTRLTVV.

This clone showed up just a few times. The junction shows a germline mismatch at one end, possibly a read error. This rearrangement joins TRBV30 to TRBJ1-1, with 7 bases lining up with TRBD1. CDR1 is GTSNPN and CDR2 is SVGIG in the germline V gene (reference sequence). The CDR3 runs 13 residues. CDR3 DNA sequence: TGTGCCTCCGATATGACAGGGAACGCTGAAGCTTTCTTT. Translated, it gives CASDMTGNAEAFF.

The J gene is TRBJ2-5, the V gene TRBV5-6, with 9 bases that match TRBD2. This CDR3 has 16 amino acids. Trimming cost V 4 bases and J 2 bases; bases outside gene matches: 9. CDR1 is SGHDT and CDR2 is YYEEEE in the germline V gene. The chain's CDR3 is CASSHLLAGIQETQYF. For the CDR3, the DNA is TGTGCCAGCAGCCACCTTCTAGCGGGGATTCAAGAGACCCAGTACTTC.

The J gene is TRBJ1-5, the V gene TRBV4-2; tentatively, D is TRBD1 (6 bases). V dropped 1 base and J dropped 1 base, with 14 bases sitting between them. The CDR3 is made up of 17 amino acids. The V gene's germline CDR1 is LGHNA and CDR2 YNFKEQ. The DNA for the CDR3 is TGTGCCAGCAGCCAAGTCAACGGGGGGCTGAGCAATCAGCCCCAGCATTTT. It translates to CASSQVNGGLSNQPQHF.

This clone was observed a single time. Here the CDR3 reads CASGLGGPNFEAFF. The CDR3 DNA is TGTGCCAGTGGTCTAGGGGGGCCCAATTTCGAAGCTTTCTTT. The chain couples TRBV19 to TRBJ1-1, with D possibly being TRBD1 (6 bases). V dropped 8 bases and J dropped 8 bases, with 21 bases sitting between them. Germline CDR1 and CDR2: LNHDA and SQIVND (reference sequence). CDR3 length: 14 amino acids.

The chain combines TRBV5-1 with TRBJ2-3; D is unresolved. The CDR3 contains 15 residues. Looked up from germline, CDR1 is SGHRS and CDR2 is YFSETQ. V dropped 0 bases and J dropped 0 bases, with 8 bases sitting between them. CDR3 loop: CASSLDAVSTDTQYF. The CDR3 DNA reads as TGCGCCAGCAGCTTGGATGCGGTTAGCACAGATACGCAGTATTTT.

In its sample, this clone was seen once. The V and J genes are TRBV28 and TRBJ2-7; 9 bases are shared with TRBD2. Germline V lookup: CDR1 MDHEN, CDR2 SYDVKM. V dropped 2 bases and J dropped 3; count of bases not matched to a gene: 2. The CDR3 has 14 amino acids. The CDR3 is CASSLSGRSYEQYF. The CDR3 DNA sequence: TGTGCCAGCAGTTTAAGCGGGAGGAGCTACGAGCAGTACTTC. Supplemented by reference TRBV28 and TRBJ2-7, the full variable domain reads DVKVTQSSRYLVKRTGEKVFLECVQDMDHENMFWYRQDPGLGLRLIYFSYDVKMKEKGDIPEGYSVSREKKERFSLILESASTNQTSMYLCASSLSGRSYEQYFGPGTRLTVT.

This clone was observed a single time. The rearrangement links TRBV7-8 to TRBJ2-4; D is possibly TRBD2 (5 bases). The CDR3 is made up of 13 amino acids. V was clipped by 5 bases and J by 14 bases, with 19 bases between them. Per the germline V gene, CDR1 is SGHVS and CDR2 is FQNEAQ. The CDR3 DNA is TGTGCCAGCAGCACCAAGGCGCGGGTCTTCGAGTACTTC. Residues: CASSTKARVFEYF.

The V and J genes are TRBV7-8 and TRBJ2-2, with no clear D. The germline gives CDR1 SGHVS, CDR2 FQNEAQ. V lost 2 bases to trimming and J lost 6 bases, with 13 bases between them. The CDR3 totals 15 residues. CDR3 amino acids: CASSLFSQLPGELFF. The CDR3 bases are TGTGCCAGCAGCTTATTCTCTCAACTTCCCGGGGAGCTGTTTTTT.